This paragraph covers one T cell receptor (beta chain) sequence. Its antigen is currently unknown. At one boundary the junction diverges from the germline segment, which might be a read error. Healthy Caucasians were all of the donors. This record comes from a study of identical twins. Study-wide results and caveats: Conclusions were drawn cross-sectionally by statistical analysis, without following the same donors. For zero-insertion analyses, partial confounding could come from invariant MAIT and iNKT cells.

A universal primer site was incorporated via template switching, and the cDNA contained unique molecular identifiers. One entry per CDR3 protein, called by TCRdb with MiXCR from the 5' RACE reads. Of some 660,000 distinct CDR3 sequences listed, over 8.5% are singletons. This sample also belongs to another study, concerning yellow fever vaccine responses in identical twins.

Sequencing was done on a sample of PBMCs. The origin of this receptor is a woman under 30 in good health.

CDR3 in DNA: TGCACCAGCAGCGGCGGGACTAGCGGGACGAACACCGGGGAGCTGTTTTTT. Translated, it gives CTSSGGTSGTNTGELFF. The chain carries TRBV5-1 and TRBJ2-2, with TRBD2 matching 13 bases. CDR1 and CDR2 from the germline V gene are SGHRS and YFSETQ. The CDR3 totals 17 residues.